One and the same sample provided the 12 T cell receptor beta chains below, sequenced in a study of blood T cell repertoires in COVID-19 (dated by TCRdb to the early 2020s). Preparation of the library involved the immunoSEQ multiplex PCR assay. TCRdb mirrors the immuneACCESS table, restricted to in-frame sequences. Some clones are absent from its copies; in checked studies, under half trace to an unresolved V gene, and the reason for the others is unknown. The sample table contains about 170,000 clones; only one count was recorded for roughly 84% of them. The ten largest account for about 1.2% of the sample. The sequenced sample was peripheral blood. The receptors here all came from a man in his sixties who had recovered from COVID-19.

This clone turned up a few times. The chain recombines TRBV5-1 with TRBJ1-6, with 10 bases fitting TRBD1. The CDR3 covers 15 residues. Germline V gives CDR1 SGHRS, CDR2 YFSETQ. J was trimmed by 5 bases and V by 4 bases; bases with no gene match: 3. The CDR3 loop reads CASSLGTGDNSPLHF. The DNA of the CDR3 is TGCGCCAGCAGCCTGGGGACAGGGGATAATTCACCCCTCCACTTT.

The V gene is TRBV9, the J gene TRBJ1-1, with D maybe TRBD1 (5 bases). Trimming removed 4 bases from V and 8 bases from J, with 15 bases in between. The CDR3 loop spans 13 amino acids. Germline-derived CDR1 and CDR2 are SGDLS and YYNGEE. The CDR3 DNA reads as TGTGCCAGCAGCCCCCGTTTCGACAGAGAAGCTTTCTTT. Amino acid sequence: CASSPRFDREAFF.

The CDR3 DNA is TGTGCCACCAGTGATAATGGGGGGAGAGGCAATCAGCCCCAGCATTTT. It translates to CATSDNGGRGNQPQHF. This chain connects TRBV24-1 to TRBJ1-5; tentative D call: TRBD1 (5 bases). The CDR3 extends over 16 amino acids. The germline CDR1 and CDR2 sequences are KGHDR and SFDVKD. The V end was cut by 3 bases, the J end by 2 bases, with 13 bases between.

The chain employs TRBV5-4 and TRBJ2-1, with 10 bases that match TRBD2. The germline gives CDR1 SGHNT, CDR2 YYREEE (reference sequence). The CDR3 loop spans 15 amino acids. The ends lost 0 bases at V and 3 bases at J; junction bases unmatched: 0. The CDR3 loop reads CASSLGTSGYNEQFF. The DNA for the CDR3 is TGTGCCAGCAGCTTGGGGACTAGCGGCTACAATGAGCAGTTCTTC.

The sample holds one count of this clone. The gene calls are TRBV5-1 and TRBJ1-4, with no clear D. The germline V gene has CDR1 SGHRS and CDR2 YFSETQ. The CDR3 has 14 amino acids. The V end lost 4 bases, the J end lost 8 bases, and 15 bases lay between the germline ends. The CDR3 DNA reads TGCGCCAGCAGCGCCCTGGAGGGTTCAGAAAAACTGTTTTTT. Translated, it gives CASSALEGSEKLFF.

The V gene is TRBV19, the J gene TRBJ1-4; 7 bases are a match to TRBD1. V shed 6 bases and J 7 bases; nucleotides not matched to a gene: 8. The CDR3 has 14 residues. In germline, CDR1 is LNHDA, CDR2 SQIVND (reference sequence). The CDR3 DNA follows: TGTGCCAGTAGCCCCACAGGGGTGGGTGAAAAACTGTTTTTT. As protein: CASSPTGVGEKLFF.

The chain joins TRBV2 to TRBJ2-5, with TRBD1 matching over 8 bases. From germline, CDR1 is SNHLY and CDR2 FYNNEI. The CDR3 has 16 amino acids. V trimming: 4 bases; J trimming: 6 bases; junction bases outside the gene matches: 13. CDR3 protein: CASSVGAGGAGKTQYF. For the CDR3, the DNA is TGTGCCAGCAGTGTGGGGGCAGGGGGCGCGGGAAAGACCCAGTACTTC.

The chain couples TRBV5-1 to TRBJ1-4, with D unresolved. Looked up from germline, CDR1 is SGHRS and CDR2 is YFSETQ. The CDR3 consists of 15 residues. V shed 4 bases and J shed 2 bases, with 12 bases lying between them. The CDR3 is CASSPSWPTNEKLFF. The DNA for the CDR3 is TGCGCCAGCAGCCCGTCGTGGCCGACTAATGAAAAACTGTTTTTT. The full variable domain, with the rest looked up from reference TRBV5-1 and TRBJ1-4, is KAGVTQTPRYLIKTRGQQVTLSCSPISGHRSVSWYQQTPGQGLQFLFEYFSETQRNKGNFPGRFSGRQFSNSRSEMNVSTLELGDSALYLCASSPSWPTNEKLFFGSGTQLSVL.

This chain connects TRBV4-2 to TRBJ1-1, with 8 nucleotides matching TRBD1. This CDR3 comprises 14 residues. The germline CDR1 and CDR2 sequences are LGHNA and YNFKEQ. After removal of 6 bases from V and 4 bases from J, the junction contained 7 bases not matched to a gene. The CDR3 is CASRQSDRATEAFF. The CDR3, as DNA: TGTGCCAGCAGGCAATCGGACAGGGCCACTGAAGCTTTCTTT.

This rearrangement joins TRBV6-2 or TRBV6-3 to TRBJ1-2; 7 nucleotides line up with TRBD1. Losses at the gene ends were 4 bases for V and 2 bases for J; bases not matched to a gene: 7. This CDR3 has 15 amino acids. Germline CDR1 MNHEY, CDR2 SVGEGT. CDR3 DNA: TGTGCCAGCAGTTCCACCGGGACAGTCAACTATGGCTACACCTTC. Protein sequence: CASSSTGTVNYGYTF.

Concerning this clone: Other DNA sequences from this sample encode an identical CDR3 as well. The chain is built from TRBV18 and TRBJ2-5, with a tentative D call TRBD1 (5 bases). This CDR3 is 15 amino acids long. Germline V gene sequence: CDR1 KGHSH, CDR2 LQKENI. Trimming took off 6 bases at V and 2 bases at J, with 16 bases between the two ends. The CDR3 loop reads CASSPRGGSQETQYF. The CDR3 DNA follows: TGTGCCAGCTCCCCTAGGGGCGGATCTCAAGAGACCCAGTACTTC.

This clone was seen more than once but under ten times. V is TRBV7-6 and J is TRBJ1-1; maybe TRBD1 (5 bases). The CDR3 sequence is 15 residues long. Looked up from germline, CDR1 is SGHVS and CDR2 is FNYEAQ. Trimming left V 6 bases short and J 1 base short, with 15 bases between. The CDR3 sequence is CASSSMQGGNTEAFF. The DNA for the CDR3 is TGTGCCAGCAGTTCCATGCAGGGCGGGAACACTGAAGCTTTCTTT.